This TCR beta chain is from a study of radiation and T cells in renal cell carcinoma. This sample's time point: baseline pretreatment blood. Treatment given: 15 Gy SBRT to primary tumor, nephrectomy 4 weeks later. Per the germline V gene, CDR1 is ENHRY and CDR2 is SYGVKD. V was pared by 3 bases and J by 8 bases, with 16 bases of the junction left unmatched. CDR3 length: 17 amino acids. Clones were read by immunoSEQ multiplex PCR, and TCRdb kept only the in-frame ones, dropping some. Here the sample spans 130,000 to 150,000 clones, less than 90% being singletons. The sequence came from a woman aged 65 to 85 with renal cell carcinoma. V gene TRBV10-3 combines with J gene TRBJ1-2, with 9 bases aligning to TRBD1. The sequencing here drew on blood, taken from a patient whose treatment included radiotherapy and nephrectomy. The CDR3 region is CAISDPVPGQGGHGYTF. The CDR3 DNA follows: TGTGCCATCAGTGACCCGGTCCCGGGACAGGGAGGCCACGGCTACACCTTC.